This T cell receptor beta chain derives from a study of blood T cell repertoires in COVID-19. Germline values: CDR1 SGHVS, CDR2 FNYEAQ. The V and J ends lost 3 bases and 3 bases respectively, with 11 bases between them. The CDR3 is made up of 14 amino acids. Here immunoSEQ multiplex PCR was the method, and the copy in TCRdb shows in-frame clones only, minus some. The sample has 200,000 or so clones; around four fifths are singletons. Which cohort a participant joined came from the clinical history participants gave. Sequencing was performed on PBMCs or T cells enriched from blood (not recorded which). This TCR was recovered from a woman aged 45-65 years who had been exposed to COVID-19. The V gene is TRBV7-6, the J gene TRBJ2-5; no definite D call. The CDR3 DNA follows: TGTGCCAGCAGCTTGGGTGGGCAAAAAGAGACCCAGTACTTC. It translates to CASSLGGQKETQYF. Full variable domain (remainder filled in from reference TRBV7-6 and TRBJ2-5): GAGVSQSPRYKVTKRGQDVALRCDPISGHVSLYWYRQALGQGPEFLTYFNYEAQQDKSGLPNDRFSAERPEGSISTLTIQRTEQRDSAMYRCASSLGGQKETQYFGPGTRLLVL.